One sample yielded the 30 T cell receptor beta chains listed below, sequenced in a study of blood T cell repertoires in COVID-19. Produced via immunoSEQ multiplex PCR; TCRdb's table is partial and in-frame only. The sample carries about 150,000 clones, about 86% recorded once. Sequences were obtained from peripheral blood. These receptors were taken from a woman in her fifties or sixties with active or convalescent COVID-19.

The rearrangement joins TRBV29-1 to TRBJ1-1; 10 positions agree with TRBD1. Germline lookup yields CDR1 SQVTM and CDR2 ANQGSEA. V was pared by 6 bases and J by 3 bases, with 1 base of the junction left unmatched. CDR3 length: 12 residues. CDR3 bases: TGCAGCGTAGGGACAGGGGACACTGAAGCTTTCTTT. It specifies CSVGTGDTEAFF.

The V gene is TRBV12-3 or TRBV12-4, the J gene TRBJ2-2; TRBD1 agrees at 7 bases. The CDR3 is 13 amino acids. The V and J ends lost 5 bases and 8 bases, in that order; junction bases with no gene match: 5. The CDR3 is CASSITGAGELFF. The CDR3 bases are TGTGCCAGCAGTATAACAGGGGCGGGGGAGCTGTTTTTT.

The chain links TRBV6-2 or TRBV6-3 to TRBJ1-2; 9 positions match TRBD1. Germline V gives CDR1 MNHEY, CDR2 SVGEGT. With 0 bases clipped from V and 7 bases from J, the junction kept 3 bases outside the gene matches. This CDR3 is built from 14 residues. CDR3 amino acids: CASSYSGTGFGYTF. In DNA form, the CDR3 reads TGTGCCAGCAGTTACTCCGGGACAGGGTTTGGCTACACCTTC.

The CDR3 sequence is CASSLVTGGREKLFF. In nucleotides, the CDR3 is TGTGCCAGCAGCTTAGTTACAGGGGGCCGGGAAAAACTGTTTTTT. The genes are TRBV7-2 and TRBJ1-4, with TRBD1 identical over 9 bases. Germline V CDR1 and CDR2: SGHTA, FQGNSA. The V and J ends lost 1 base and 8 bases, in that order; junction bases with no gene match: 5. The CDR3 totals 15 residues.

V is TRBV4-1 and J is TRBJ1-2; perhaps TRBD1 as D (5 bases). The germline V and J ends were trimmed by 2 bases and 4 bases, with 11 bases remaining between them. Looked up from germline, CDR1 is MGHRA and CDR2 is YSYEKL. This CDR3 has 14 residues. The CDR3, as DNA: TGCGCCAGCAGCCAATTTGACAGTGTCTATGGCTACACCTTC. Translated, it gives CASSQFDSVYGYTF.

This clone was observed a few times. The chain employs TRBV6-4 and TRBJ2-2; 7 bases align to TRBD1. Germline CDR1 reads MRHNA; CDR2 reads SNTAGT. The CDR3 consists of 15 residues. The ends lost 4 bases at V and 1 base at J; junction bases unmatched: 3. CDR3 nucleotide sequence: TGTGCCAGCAGTGGCAACAGGGGGAACACCGGGGAGCTGTTTTTT. Translation: CASSGNRGNTGELFF.

J is TRBJ2-1 and V is TRBV6-6; 11 bases are shared with TRBD2. This CDR3 has 15 amino acids. From germline, CDR1 is MNHNY and CDR2 SVGAGI (reference sequence). Trimming cost V 7 bases and J 8 bases; bases outside gene matches: 10. The CDR3 nucleotides are TGTGCCAGCACCCTCACTAGCGGGGGCGCGGATGAGCAGTTCTTC. Translation: CASTLTSGGADEQFF.

The chain carries TRBV6-1 and TRBJ2-3; possible D gene TRBD2, 5 bases. Germline V CDR1 and CDR2: MNHNS, SASEGT. The V end was cut by 3 bases, the J end by 4 bases, with 8 bases between. The CDR3 has 13 amino acids. The CDR3 sequence: CASSDGEADTQYF. DNA for the CDR3: TGTGCCAGCAGTGACGGGGAAGCAGATACGCAGTATTTT.

The gene calls are TRBV6-2 or TRBV6-3 and TRBJ2-1, with 16 bases fitting TRBD2. Trimming at V came to 5 bases and at J to 1 base, leaving 11 bases not matched to a gene. This CDR3 has 20 residues. Germline CDR1 and CDR2: MNHEY and SVGEGT. The CDR3 nucleotides are TGTGCCAGCAGTCAAGGGGGACTAGCGGGAGGGTTTGGGTCCTACAATGAGCAGTTCTTC. Encoded protein: CASSQGGLAGGFGSYNEQFF.

The chain recombines TRBV20-1 with TRBJ2-7; 11 positions match TRBD1. This CDR3 contains 17 residues. Germline lookup yields CDR1 DFQATT and CDR2 SNEGSKA (reference sequence). Trimming cost V 3 bases and J 0 bases; bases outside gene matches: 10. CDR3 nucleotide sequence: TGCAGTGCTAGTCTAGGACAGGGGGCCCGAAGCTCCTACGAGCAGTACTTC. Its protein product is CSASLGQGARSSYEQYF.

For this clone: Germline and junction disagree at one end, which may indicate a read error. This chain connects TRBV7-7 to TRBJ2-6, with a possible D match to TRBD1 (5 bases). Germline CDR1 is SSHAT and CDR2 is FNYEAQ (reference sequence). The CDR3 sequence is 15 residues long. The CDR3: CASSLGRAGANVLTF. As DNA, the CDR3 is TGTGCTAGCAGCTTAGGCAGGGCTGGGGCCAACGTCCTGACTTTC.

The chain couples TRBV15 to TRBJ2-1; a weak D match, TRBD2 (9 bases). Germline-derived CDR1 and CDR2 are LNHNV and YYDKDF (reference sequence). V lost 4 bases and J lost 14, with 24 bases in between. There are 15 residues in the CDR3. CDR3 loop: CATSNSGQGSGREFF. CDR3 sequence (DNA): TGTGCCACCAGCAATAGCGGACAGGGTAGCGGGAGAGAGTTCTTC.

This clone was picked up a small number of times. The CDR3 is CASSASGTRLHEQYF. Here the CDR3 DNA reads TGTGCCAGCAGCGCGTCCGGGACTAGGCTCCACGAGCAGTACTTC. The chain employs TRBV7-9 and TRBJ2-7; 8 bases map to TRBD2. Trimming removed 5 bases from V and 5 bases from J; junction bases left unmatched: 11. Germline V gives CDR1 SEHNR, CDR2 FQNEAQ (reference sequence). The CDR3 contains 15 residues.

The genes are TRBV2 and TRBJ2-3; TRBD1 matches 7 bases. Looked up from germline, CDR1 is SNHLY and CDR2 is FYNNEI. Trimming cost V 6 bases and J 14 bases; bases outside gene matches: 8. This CDR3 comprises 11 residues. The CDR3 reads CASSDRERRYF. The DNA for the CDR3 is TGTGCCAGCAGCGACAGGGAAAGGCGGTATTTT.

V gene TRBV7-2 combines with J gene TRBJ2-2; a possible D gene is TRBD2 (6 bases). V was cut by 6 bases and J by 2 bases, with 13 bases left in between. The CDR3 has 15 residues. Germline assignment: CDR1 SGHTA and CDR2 FQGNSA. CDR3 DNA sequence: TGTGCCAGCAGTTTTGGAGGGGTTAACACCGGGGAGCTGTTTTTT. It codes for CASSFGGVNTGELFF.

This clone was seen only once. The V gene is TRBV11-3, the J gene TRBJ2-3; possibly TRBD1 for D (5 bases). The V end was cut by 5 bases, the J end by 2 bases, with 17 bases between. The CDR3 spans 16 residues. The V gene's germline CDR1 is SGHNT and CDR2 YENEEA. The CDR3 protein is CASSPGWGSITDTQYF. The CDR3 DNA follows: TGTGCCAGCAGCCCTGGGTGGGGCAGTATCACAGATACGCAGTATTTT.

V usage is TRBV28 and J usage is TRBJ1-2; tentative D call: TRBD1 (5 bases). This CDR3 is 18 amino acids long. V was pared by 1 base and J by 1 base, with 19 bases between. Germline values: CDR1 MDHEN, CDR2 SYDVKM. CDR3 DNA: TGTGCCAGCAGTTTATTGTCCAGGGCGGCTGAGAATAACTATGGCTACACCTTC. This sequence encodes CASSLLSRAAENNYGYTF.

The rearrangement uses TRBV19 and TRBJ1-1; D is undetermined. Trimming cost V 5 bases and J 4 bases, with 17 bases left between them. Germline CDR1 is LNHDA and CDR2 is SQIVND (reference sequence). The CDR3 has 15 residues. CDR3: CASSGVAGLGTEAFF. As DNA, the CDR3 is TGTGCCAGTAGTGGGGTTGCGGGGTTGGGCACTGAAGCTTTCTTT.

V gene TRBV5-6 combines with J gene TRBJ1-5, with 8 bases identical to TRBD1. Per the germline V gene, CDR1 is SGHDT and CDR2 is YYEEEE. The CDR3 is made up of 14 amino acids. After removal of 3 bases from V and 4 bases from J, the junction contained 3 bases not matched to a gene. The CDR3 region is CASSWGQVNQPQHF. The CDR3 DNA is TGTGCCAGCAGCTGGGGACAGGTAAATCAGCCCCAGCATTTT.

The chain joins TRBV11-3 to TRBJ2-2; 9 bases agree with TRBD2. Germline values: CDR1 SGHNT, CDR2 YENEEA. The CDR3 extends over 17 amino acids. Trimming took 3 bases from V and 3 from J; bases not matched to a gene: 8. The CDR3 bases are TGTGCCAGCAGCTTCTCAGGCGGGAGGGGTGACACCGGGGAGCTGTTTTTT. Amino acids: CASSFSGGRGDTGELFF.

V gene TRBV19 combines with J gene TRBJ1-4, with 8 nucleotides matching TRBD1. Germline CDR1 and CDR2: LNHDA and SQIVND (reference sequence). The J segment lost 5 bases and the V segment lost 1 base, leaving 12 bases of the junction unmatched. The CDR3 totals 18 residues. As DNA, the CDR3 is TGTGCCAGTAGTATAGCGTACTTCGGGACAGGATCAAATGAAAAACTGTTTTTT. Its protein product is CASSIAYFGTGSNEKLFF.

This chain connects TRBV13 to TRBJ2-5; D is perhaps TRBD2 (5 bases). V was cut by 0 bases and J by 5 bases, with 10 bases left in between. Germline V lookup: CDR1 PRHDT, CDR2 FYEKMQ (reference sequence). CDR3 length equals 14 residues. The CDR3 DNA reads as TGTGCCAGCAGCTTAGGGGGGAGATTGGAGACCCAGTACTTC. Its protein is CASSLGGRLETQYF.

The rearrangement uses TRBV15 and TRBJ2-2, with 10 bases lining up with TRBD2. CDR3 length: 16 amino acids. CDR1 is LNHNV and CDR2 is YYDKDF in the germline V gene (reference sequence). The ends lost 0 bases at V and 7 bases at J; junction bases unmatched: 5. CDR3 coding DNA: TGTGCCACCAGCAGAGATCTAGCGGGAGTGGGCGGGGAGCTGTTTTTT. Its protein product is CATSRDLAGVGGELFF.

The chain is built from TRBV5-1 and TRBJ2-1; D remains unclear. CDR3 length equals 13 residues. V was trimmed by 0 bases and J by 6 bases, leaving 7 bases between them. Germline V gene data show CDR1 as SGHRS and CDR2 as YFSETQ. CDR3 in amino acids: CASSLGGSNEQFF. The DNA for the CDR3 is TGCGCCAGCAGCTTGGGAGGTAGCAATGAGCAGTTCTTC.

V is TRBV6-2 or TRBV6-3 and J is TRBJ2-7, with D possibly being TRBD2 (6 bases). The germline V gene encodes CDR1 MNHEY and CDR2 SVGEGT. This CDR3 comprises 16 residues. Trimming shortened V by 0 bases and J by 3 bases, and 15 bases separated the two germline ends. CDR3 nucleotides: TGTGCCAGCAGTTACTCGCCCAGGGCGGGAAACTACGAGCAGTACTTC. Protein: CASSYSPRAGNYEQYF.

This clone has just a few counts. The CDR3: CASSTGLASTGELFF. In nucleotides, the CDR3 is TGTGCCAGCAGCACTGGACTAGCTAGCACCGGGGAGCTGTTTTTT. The chain uses TRBV11-2 and TRBJ2-2; the match to TRBD2 covers 8 bases. The CDR3 is 15 amino acids. Germline V gene sequence: CDR1 SGHAT, CDR2 FQNNGV. Unmatched junction bases numbered 6, after V lost 5 bases and J lost 4 bases.

The V and J genes are TRBV5-1 and TRBJ1-1, with 7 bases lining up with TRBD1. V lost 7 bases and J lost 0; bases outside the gene matches: 3. The V gene's germline CDR1 is SGHRS and CDR2 YFSETQ. The length of the CDR3 is 13 residues. DNA for the CDR3: TGCGCCAGCGGGGGACAGATGAACACTGAAGCTTTCTTT. It is translated as CASGGQMNTEAFF.

This clone was counted a few times. This CDR3 reads CASSPLLWGGNTEAFF. The CDR3 coding sequence is TGTGCCAGCAGTCCTCTCCTTTGGGGCGGGAACACTGAAGCTTTCTTT. The chain recombines TRBV27 with TRBJ1-1, with D tentatively TRBD1 (5 bases). The CDR3 is 16 residues long. CDR1 is MNHEY and CDR2 is SMNVEV in the germline V gene (reference sequence). V dropped 5 bases and J dropped 1 base, with 17 bases sitting between them.

This clone has just one count. The chain joins TRBV6-5 to TRBJ1-1; TRBD1 agrees at 9 bases. This CDR3 is 14 amino acids long. Trimming cost V 3 bases and J 6 bases; bases outside gene matches: 5. CDR1 MNHEY and CDR2 SVGAGI come from the germline V gene. In nucleotides, the CDR3 is TGTGCCAGCAGTTATAACAGGGGGCGGCCTGAAGCTTTCTTT. As protein: CASSYNRGRPEAFF.

The chain carries TRBV27 and TRBJ1-1; TRBD1 might be the D (5 bases). Germline V lookup: CDR1 MNHEY, CDR2 SMNVEV (reference sequence). This CDR3 spans 16 amino acids. Trimming stripped 4 bases from V and 2 bases from J, with 17 bases between. CDR3 DNA: TGTGCCAGCAGTTCGAGAGTCCTCGGGGGTAACACTGAAGCTTTCTTT. Protein: CASSSRVLGGNTEAFF.